This TCR beta chain was observed in a study of T cell clones after liver transplantation. Data came from immunoSEQ multiplex PCR; TCRdb stores just in-frame clones and leaves some out. This sample has over 45,000 clones, with more than 65% found just once. Germline V gives CDR1 MGHRA, CDR2 YSYEKL. Trimming pared 3 bases from V and 6 bases from J, leaving 12 bases between. This CDR3 contains 14 residues. The sequenced sample was CD4+ T cells from blood, obtained more than 53 months after liver transplant. The chain couples TRBV4-1 to TRBJ1-5; D may be TRBD1 (6 bases). The TCR was taken from a human patient who received a liver transplant. Some T cells here may be from the graft donor. The CDR3 loop is CASSHNRDPQPQHF. Written as DNA, the CDR3 is TGCGCCAGCAGCCACAACAGGGATCCTCAGCCCCAGCATTTT.